These 11 T cell receptor beta chains were sequenced from one sample in a study of identical twins. TCRdb processed the 5' RACE reads anew with MiXCR; each CDR3 protein has one entry. The sample carries roughly 690,000 distinct CDR3 sequences, roughly 20% recorded once. A further study also used this sample, focusing on T cells expressing NK-cell markers.

Sequencing was performed on PBMCs. The receptor set was obtained from a woman aged 18-29 years in good health.

Many counts were recorded for this clonotype. The chain is built from TRBV7-2 and TRBJ1-2, with unresolved D. Trimming took off 5 bases at V and 5 bases at J, with 6 bases between the two ends. The CDR3 has 11 amino acids. Germline CDR1 is SGHTA and CDR2 is FQGNSA. CDR3 region: CASSPSYGYTF. For the CDR3, the DNA is TGTGCCAGCAGCCCAAGTTATGGCTACACCTTC.

There are a few counts of this clonotype. The chain links TRBV29-1 to TRBJ1-1; D is undetermined. Trimming cost V 2 bases and J 5 bases, with 6 bases left between them. Germline lookup yields CDR1 SQVTM and CDR2 ANQGSEA. This CDR3 spans 11 amino acids. This CDR3 reads CSVETQTEAFF. CDR3 coding DNA: TGCAGCGTTGAAACCCAGACTGAAGCTTTCTTT.

This chain connects TRBV20-1 to TRBJ2-1; a weak D match, TRBD2 (6 bases). Germline assignment: CDR1 DFQATT and CDR2 SNEGSKA (reference sequence). V lost 1 base, J lost 4 bases, and 11 bases lay in between. CDR3 length equals 14 residues. DNA of the CDR3: TGCAGTGCTAGAGGCGCTAGCGATTACAATGAGCAGTTCTTC. Amino acids: CSARGASDYNEQFF.

The sample holds a few counts of this clonotype. The V call is TRBV4-3, the J call TRBJ2-1; D unclear. Germline V gene data show CDR1 as LGHNA and CDR2 as YSLEER. V lost 0 bases and J lost 0, with 9 bases in between. The CDR3 is 16 amino acids. This CDR3 reads CASSQDFPSSYNEQFF. The CDR3 DNA follows: TGCGCCAGCAGCCAAGATTTCCCTAGCTCCTACAATGAGCAGTTCTTC.

J is TRBJ1-2 and V is TRBV13; weak D call: TRBD1 (5 bases). The germline V and J ends were trimmed by 6 bases and 2 bases, with 13 bases remaining between them. The germline V gene encodes CDR1 PRHDT and CDR2 FYEKMQ (reference sequence). The CDR3 covers 14 residues. The CDR3, as DNA: TGTGCCAGCAGGCTCGGCGGGGGGAACTATGGCTACACCTTC. Its protein is CASRLGGGNYGYTF.

The chain combines TRBV6-1 with TRBJ2-3; D unclear. Germline CDR1 reads MNHNS; CDR2 reads SASEGT. V dropped 9 bases and J dropped 0 bases, with 19 bases sitting between them. The CDR3 contains 16 residues. For the CDR3, the DNA is TGTGCCAGTGTGCACAGCCATGCCGCCAGCACAGATACGCAGTATTTT. Amino acids: CASVHSHAASTDTQYF.

The J gene is TRBJ1-1, the V gene TRBV3-1; no clear D gene. V lost 1 base and J 0 bases, leaving 12 bases between the germline ends. The CDR3 is 16 amino acids. Germline lookup yields CDR1 LGHDT and CDR2 YNNKEL (reference sequence). CDR3 amino acids: CASSQGYSQMNTEAFF. The CDR3 DNA reads TGTGCCAGCAGCCAAGGTTATTCCCAGATGAACACTGAAGCTTTCTTT.

V usage is TRBV6-5 and J usage is TRBJ2-3, with a weak D call TRBD2 (6 bases). Germline CDR1 and CDR2: MNHEY and SVGAGI. The V end lost 0 bases, the J end lost 5 bases, and 18 bases lay between the germline ends. The CDR3 is made up of 17 amino acids. This CDR3 reads CASSYSRDSAILDTQYF. The CDR3, as DNA: TGTGCCAGCAGTTACTCCCGGGACTCTGCAATTTTAGATACGCAGTATTTT.

This clonotype turned up a few times. V usage is TRBV7-9 and J usage is TRBJ2-7; 11 bases line up with TRBD2. The V segment lost 6 bases and the J segment 4 bases; nucleotides outside the gene matches: 5. From germline, CDR1 is SEHNR and CDR2 FQNEAQ (reference sequence). The CDR3 is made up of 14 amino acids. CDR3: CASSTSGSRYEQYF. CDR3 DNA sequence: TGTGCCAGCAGTACTAGCGGGAGTCGGTACGAGCAGTACTTC.

This chain connects TRBV20-1 to TRBJ2-1; D gene ambiguous. Trimming took off 2 bases at V and 2 bases at J, with 10 bases between the two ends. The CDR3 is 14 amino acids. In germline, CDR1 is DFQATT, CDR2 SNEGSKA (reference sequence). The CDR3 spells CSARIARAYNEQFF. The CDR3 DNA follows: TGCAGTGCTAGAATAGCCCGGGCCTACAATGAGCAGTTCTTC.

The chain links TRBV20-1 to TRBJ2-5; D remains ambiguous. Trimming took 3 bases from V and 1 from J, leaving 9 bases between them. The CDR3 contains 13 residues. In germline, CDR1 is DFQATT, CDR2 SNEGSKA (reference sequence). CDR3 DNA: TGCAGTGCTAGTTCGACAATCCAAGAGACCCAGTACTTC. It translates to CSASSTIQETQYF.